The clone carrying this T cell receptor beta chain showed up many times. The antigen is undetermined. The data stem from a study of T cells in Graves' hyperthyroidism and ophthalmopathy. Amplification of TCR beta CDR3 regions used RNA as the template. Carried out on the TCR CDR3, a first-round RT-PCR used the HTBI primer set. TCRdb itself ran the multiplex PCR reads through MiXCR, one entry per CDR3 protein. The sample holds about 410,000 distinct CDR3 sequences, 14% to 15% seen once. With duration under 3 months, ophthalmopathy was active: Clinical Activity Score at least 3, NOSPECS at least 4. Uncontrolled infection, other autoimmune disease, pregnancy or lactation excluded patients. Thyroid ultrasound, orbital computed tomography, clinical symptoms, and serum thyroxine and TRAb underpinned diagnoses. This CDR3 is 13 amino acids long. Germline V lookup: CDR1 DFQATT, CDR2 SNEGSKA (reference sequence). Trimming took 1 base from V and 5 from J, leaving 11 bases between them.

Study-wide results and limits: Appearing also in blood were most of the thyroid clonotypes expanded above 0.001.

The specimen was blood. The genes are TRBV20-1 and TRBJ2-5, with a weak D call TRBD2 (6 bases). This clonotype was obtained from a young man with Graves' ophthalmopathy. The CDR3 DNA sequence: TGCAGTGCTAGAGTGGCAGGGAGGGAGACCCAGTACTTC. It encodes CSARVAGRETQYF.